This TCR beta chain was sequenced for a study of a mutant IDH1 vaccine in newly diagnosed glioma. In the study overall: The study gave patients eight vaccinations in weeks 1, 3, 5, 7, 11, 15, 19, 23. Treated individuals were approximately 62% male and around 38% female, averaging roughly 43 years of age. Beforehand, treatment had been radiotherapy, temozolomide, or both; the majority received both.

Worth noting for this clone: The target antigen is unknown.

The method was immunoSEQ multiplex PCR; TCRdb's version includes in-frame clones alone and lacks a portion of them. The repertoire includes 110,000 or so clones, roughly 90% of them detected once, and roughly 0.61% sits in the top ten. Indicated time point: week 11, during vaccination. Every single dose of the vaccine, 300 ug of mutant IDH1 20-mer peptide, came with topical imiquimod. The donor cohort comprised cases of new WHO grade 3 or 4 IDH1-mutant, ATRX-lost astrocytoma. This specimen was PBMCs, taken from a glioma patient whose treatment included an IDH1 peptide vaccine. The clonotype was recovered from a woman aged 45-65 years with glioma.

The DNA for the CDR3 is TGTGCCATCAGTGATGGGTATAGCTCCTACGAGCAGTACTTC. This codes for CAISDGYSSYEQYF. The chain couples TRBV10-3 to TRBJ2-7, with D uncertain. Germline assignment: CDR1 ENHRY and CDR2 SYGVKD. The CDR3 extends over 14 amino acids. The V end was cut by 3 bases, the J end by 0 bases, with 9 bases between.